This is a list of T cell receptor beta chains from one sample in a study of cytomegalovirus exposure and HLA in healthy donors. The table came from immunoSEQ multiplex PCR; TCRdb's copy has only in-frame clones and leaves some out. The profile covers about 130,000 clones, with approximately 68% appearing a single time and around 1.6% taken by the ten largest. What was sequenced was PBMCs. The source of these receptors is a man younger than 45 in good health and CMV-seropositive. Each CDR3 is given with its conserved first and last residue. The D gene is left open where the match is weak. Clone size, where shown, is once, few, many, or a class for clones that have expanded.

v_gene	d_gene	abundance	j_gene	CDR3aa	CDR3nt
TRBV29-1	TRBD1	.	TRBJ1-4	CSGIRTGGDEKLFF	TGCAGCGGGATCAGGACAGGGGGAGACGAAAAACTGTTTTTT
TRBV6-5	TRBD2	.	TRBJ2-3	CASSWEGRTDTQYF	TGTGCCAGCAGTTGGGAGGGACGGACAGATACGCAGTATTTT
TRBV4-2	.	.	TRBJ1-2	CASSPGHTGNYGYTF	TGTGCCAGCAGCCCGGGACATACAGGAAACTATGGCTACACCTTC
TRBV18	.	few	TRBJ1-2	CASSPSGHQNYGYTF	TGTGCCAGCTCACCCTCGGGACACCAAAACTATGGCTACACCTTC
TRBV21-1	.	few	TRBJ2-3	CASSKDRGTDTQYF	TGTGCCAGCAGCAAGGACAGGGGAACAGATACGCAGTATTTT
TRBV18	TRBD2	.	TRBJ2-2	CASSPPGGGTTGELFF	TGTGCCAGCTCACCACCAGGCGGGGGTACCACCGGGGAGCTGTTTTTT
TRBV7-2	TRBD1	.	TRBJ2-7	CASSLRTGDYEQYF	TGTGCCAGCAGCCTACGGACAGGGGACTACGAGCAGTACTTC
TRBV4-2	TRBD2	.	TRBJ2-1	CASSQVGLAGGSYNEQFF	TGTGCCAGCAGCCAAGTTGGGCTAGCGGGAGGGAGTTACAATGAGCAGTTCTTC
TRBV7-3	.	.	TRBJ2-1	CASRAYGRPSSYNEQFF	TGTGCCAGCAGAGCTTACGGTCGGCCTAGCTCCTACAATGAGCAGTTCTTC
TRBV10-1	.	.	TRBJ2-1	CASSESRSLAPMFNEQFF	TGCGCCAGCAGTGAGAGTAGGTCCCTAGCCCCAATGTTTAATGAGCAGTTCTTC
TRBV5-6	.	few	TRBJ1-1	CASSFGGDEAFF	TGTGCCAGCAGCTTCGGGGGGGATGAAGCTTTCTTT
TRBV11-2	.	.	TRBJ2-5	CASSTQRLGVWQETQYF	TGTGCCAGCAGCACTCAAAGGCTGGGAGTCTGGCAAGAGACCCAGTACTTC
TRBV6-5	TRBD1	.	TRBJ1-1	CASSYSPGTGRSEAFF	TGTGCCAGCAGTTACTCCCCCGGGACAGGGAGGTCTGAAGCTTTCTTT
TRBV7-7	.	.	TRBJ1-1	CASSLDSNTEAFF	TGTGCTAGCAGCTTGGACAGTAACACTGAAGCTTTCTTT
TRBV27	.	few	TRBJ1-2	CASSLQDSGYGYTF	TGTGCCAGCAGTTTACAGGACAGTGGGTATGGCTACACCTTC
TRBV9	.	.	TRBJ1-3	CASSVEQGNTIYF	TGTGCCAGCAGCGTAGAACAGGGAAACACCATATATTTT
TRBV2	.	.	TRBJ2-7	CASRDIAYEQYF	TGTGCCAGCAGGGACATTGCCTACGAGCAGTACTTC
TRBV5-1	TRBD1	.	TRBJ2-3	CASSPGQGGADTQYF	TGCGCCAGCAGCCCCGGACAGGGGGGTGCAGATACGCAGTATTTT
TRBV7-7	TRBD2	.	TRBJ2-1	CASSLEGLADYNEQFF	TGTGCTAGCAGCTTAGAAGGACTAGCGGATTACAATGAGCAGTTCTTC
TRBV10-3	TRBD1	.	TRBJ2-5	CAIKPGQGPQETQYF	TGTGCCATCAAACCGGGACAGGGACCCCAAGAGACCCAGTACTTC
TRBV19	.	.	TRBJ1-5	CASSPRPRGPRGQPQHF	TGTGCCAGTAGTCCCCGACCCCGGGGACCCCGGGGGCAGCCCCAGCATTTT
TRBV11-3	.	.	TRBJ2-3	CASSLDGFTDTQYF	TGTGCCAGCAGCTTAGACGGTTTCACAGATACGCAGTATTTT
TRBV2	TRBD2	.	TRBJ2-3	CASSGLAASTDTQYF	TGTGCCAGCAGTGGACTAGCGGCCTCCACAGATACGCAGTATTTT
TRBV7-2	.	.	TRBJ2-5	CATKPEWGRQETQYF	TGTGCCACCAAACCCGAATGGGGGCGACAAGAGACCCAGTACTTC
TRBV15	TRBD1	.	TRBJ1-2	CATSRGGQVFPYGYTF	TGTGCCACCAGCAGAGGGGGACAGGTTTTTCCTTATGGCTACACCTTC
TRBV7-9	.	once	TRBJ2-3	CASSSPGGGTDTQYF	TGTGCCAGCAGCTCGCCCGGGGGTGGCACAGATACGCAGTATTTT
TRBV14	TRBD2	.	TRBJ2-3	CASRDSGRTDTQYF	TGTGCCAGCAGGGATAGCGGGCGCACAGATACGCAGTATTTT
TRBV28	TRBD2	.	TRBJ2-1	CASSPLAGAPNEQFF	TGTGCCAGCAGCCCCCTGGCGGGAGCCCCCAATGAGCAGTTCTTC
TRBV11-2	TRBD1	.	TRBJ2-7	CASSFQDRDYEQYF	TGTGCCAGCAGCTTTCAGGACAGGGACTACGAGCAGTACTTC
TRBV10-3	.	.	TRBJ2-5	CAISEQVQETQYF	TGTGCCATCAGTGAACAGGTCCAAGAGACCCAGTACTTC
TRBV7-2	TRBD1	.	TRBJ2-4	CASSVQGQGWDIQYF	TGTGCCAGCAGCGTTCAGGGACAGGGGTGGGACATTCAGTACTTC
TRBV29-1	.	few	TRBJ1-4	CSVSLGQGYEKLFF	TGCAGCGTTTCCCTTGGGCAGGGCTATGAAAAACTGTTTTTT
TRBV5-1	TRBD2	.	TRBJ2-1	CASSQGSTSGLYNEQFF	TGCGCCAGCAGTCAGGGATCTACTAGCGGGCTCTACAATGAGCAGTTCTTC
TRBV11-2	.	.	TRBJ1-1	CASSPIQGNTEAFF	TGTGCCAGCAGCCCGATACAGGGGAACACTGAAGCTTTCTTT
TRBV20-1	.	.	TRBJ1-2	CSARGAFGYTF	TGCAGTGCTAGGGGCGCGTTTGGCTACACCTTC
TRBV28	TRBD1	.	TRBJ2-5	CASTYRGRTIKTQYF	TGTGCCAGCACTTACAGGGGGCGCACAATAAAGACCCAGTACTTC